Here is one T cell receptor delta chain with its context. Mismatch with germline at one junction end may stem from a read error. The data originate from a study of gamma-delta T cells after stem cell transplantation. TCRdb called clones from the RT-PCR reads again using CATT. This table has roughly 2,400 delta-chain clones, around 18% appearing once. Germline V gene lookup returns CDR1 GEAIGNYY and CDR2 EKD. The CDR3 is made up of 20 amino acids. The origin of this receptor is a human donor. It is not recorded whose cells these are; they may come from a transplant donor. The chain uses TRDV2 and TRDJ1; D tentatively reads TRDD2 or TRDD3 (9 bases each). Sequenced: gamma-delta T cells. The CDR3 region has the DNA TGTGCCCTTTGGGCCTTCCTACGTGACCGATACTGGGGGACTTTCGATAAACCCATCTTT. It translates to CALWAFLRDRYWGTFDKPIF.